The clone carrying this T cell receptor beta chain was recorded at least ten times. Its target is not known. This record belongs to a study of T cells in Graves' hyperthyroidism and ophthalmopathy. Patients having uncontrolled infection, another autoimmune disease, pregnancy or lactation were not included. Diagnoses were established using clinical symptoms, serum thyroxine and TRAb, thyroid ultrasound and orbital computed tomography. V shed 0 bases and J 8 bases; nucleotides not matched to a gene: 3. Looked up from germline, CDR1 is SNHLY and CDR2 is FYNNEI. This CDR3 contains 13 residues. TCR beta CDR3 region amplification was performed from RNA transcripts. TCR CDR3 underwent first-round RT-PCR with the HTBI primer set. TCRdb re-analysed the multiplex PCR reads in MiXCR, keeping a single row per CDR3 protein. The sample lists approximately 700,000 distinct CDR3 sequences, less than 45% occurring once.

Points from the study as a whole: Most expanded thyroid clonotypes above 0.001 also appeared in blood. Progression to ophthalmopathy was predicted a median of roughly 6.5 months early.

This receptor was obtained from an adult man with Graves' disease, either hyperthyroidism or ophthalmopathy (not recorded which). The rearrangement joins TRBV2 to TRBJ1-2; 7 nucleotides agree with TRBD1. Sequencing was performed on peripheral blood or thyroid tissue (not recorded which). CDR3 bases: TGTGCCAGCAGTGAAGCACAGGGGTACGGCTACACCTTC. Its protein product is CASSEAQGYGYTF.